The entry below gives a single T cell receptor beta chain sequence along with its context. In the original processing: Reference gene primer amplification in the assay estimated nucleated cell counts. The assay was immunoSEQ multiplex PCR, and TCRdb's table has in-frame clones only and misses some. Clone size and the V and J calls come from that table; the DNA yielded D and trimming. The sample contains 200,000 or so clones, 80% to 90% of which appear only once. This specimen belongs to a study of blood T cell repertoires in COVID-19. On the study more broadly: Samples of COVID-19 (acute and convalescent) were obtained from the United States, Italy and Spain. T cells, B-cell-depleted T cells, or PBMCs supplied cDNA or gDNA.

The CDR3 sequence is 12 residues long. Between the trimmed V and J ends, which lost 0 bases and 8 bases, there was a span of 10 bases. Germline CDR1 GTSNPN, CDR2 SVGIG (reference sequence). This sequence joins TRBV30 and TRBJ1-2, with D tentatively TRBD1 (6 bases). The TCR sequence derives from a man older than 75 with acute or convalescent COVID-19. Sequencing input: peripheral blood. The CDR3 coding sequence is TGTGCCTGGAGTGTACTGGGACACGGCTACACCTTC. Protein: CAWSVLGHGYTF.